What follows are 4 T cell receptor beta chains derived from one specimen sequenced in a study of cytomegalovirus exposure and HLA in healthy donors. It was with 60 Vbeta and 13 Jbeta primers that the PCR ran. Profiling relied on immunoSEQ multiplex PCR, and the TCRdb table lists in-frame clones only, not all of them. The sample consists of about 80,000 clones, roughly 80% of them appearing once. Sequencing was done on a sample of PBMCs. The receptors were sampled from a human donor in good health.

The chain joins TRBV7-8 to TRBJ1-5, with D maybe TRBD1 (5 bases). V was trimmed by 3 bases and J by 2 bases, leaving 5 bases between them. The CDR3 sequence is 13 residues long. From germline, CDR1 is SGHVS and CDR2 FQNEAQ. CDR3 loop: CASSFRGNQPQHF. The CDR3 coding sequence is TGTGCCAGCAGCTTCAGGGGCAATCAGCCCCAGCATTTT.

The V and J genes are TRBV4-3 and TRBJ2-2; perhaps TRBD2 as D (5 bases). Trimming cost V 0 bases and J 6 bases, with 14 bases left between them. This CDR3 is 16 amino acids long. The germline V gene has CDR1 LGHNA and CDR2 YSLEER. This chain's CDR3 is CASSQELTGSPGELFF. The CDR3 region has the DNA TGCGCCAGCAGCCAAGAGTTAACGGGGAGTCCCGGGGAGCTGTTTTTT.

This chain links TRBV7-9 with TRBJ2-7; a possible D gene is TRBD1 (6 bases). Trimming cost V 5 bases and J 4 bases, with 18 bases left between them. The CDR3 length is 15 residues. The germline V gene has CDR1 SEHNR and CDR2 FQNEAQ (reference sequence). The CDR3 sequence is CASSPASTGKYEQYF. Written as DNA, the CDR3 is TGTGCCAGCAGCCCTGCCTCGACAGGAAAATACGAGCAGTACTTC.

The gene calls are TRBV10-3 and TRBJ1-3; D not resolved. The germline gives CDR1 ENHRY, CDR2 SYGVKD. Trimming stripped 6 bases from V and 7 bases from J, with 19 bases between. This CDR3 has 15 residues. The DNA of the CDR3 is TGTGCCATCAGCCCTTCGCGTTCCACTAGGAACACCATATATTTT. Protein: CAISPSRSTRNTIYF.